Listed below are T cell receptor beta chains from one sample, sequenced in a study of blood T cells in healthy people across ages. MiXCR was run by TCRdb on the 5' RACE reads, yielding one entry per CDR3 protein. The table has fewer than 2,000,000 distinct CDR3 sequences, 30% to 40% seen once. Source material: blood. The receptors originated from a woman in her twenties or thirties in good health. The CDR3 runs from the conserved cysteine through the conserved F or W. Fields, in order: D gene, clone size, V gene, J gene, CDR3 protein, CDR3 DNA. A D gene is named only where the DNA matches it firmly. Clone size, where shown, is once, few, many, or a class for clones that have expanded.

d_call: -
clone_size: few
v_call: TRBV20-1
j_call: TRBJ2-5
cdr3_aa: CSAQPGETQYF
cdr3_nt: TGCAGTGCCCAGCCGGGGGAGACCCAGTACTTC

d_call: -
clone_size: many
v_call: TRBV10-3
j_call: TRBJ1-2
cdr3_aa: CAIGRGADGYTF
cdr3_nt: TGTGCCATCGGCAGGGGTGCGGATGGCTACACCTTC

d_call: -
clone_size: -
v_call: TRBV7-9
j_call: TRBJ1-2
cdr3_aa: CASSLSVGRDGYTF
cdr3_nt: TGTGCCAGCAGCTTAAGTGTCGGGAGGGACGGCTACACCTTC

d_call: TRBD2
clone_size: -
v_call: TRBV27
j_call: TRBJ2-3
cdr3_aa: CASSLSGLDDTQYF
cdr3_nt: TGTGCCAGCAGTTTGTCGGGACTAGATGATACGCAGTATTTT

d_call: TRBD2
clone_size: -
v_call: TRBV12-3/TRBV12-4
j_call: TRBJ2-7
cdr3_aa: CANSRLAGGPYEQYF
cdr3_nt: TGTGCCAACAGTAGGCTAGCGGGAGGGCCCTACGAGCAGTACTTC

d_call: -
clone_size: few
v_call: TRBV12-3/TRBV12-4
j_call: TRBJ2-2
cdr3_aa: CASSFEGRVGELFF
cdr3_nt: TGTGCCAGCAGTTTTGAGGGGAGAGTCGGGGAGCTGTTTTTT

d_call: TRBD2
clone_size: -
v_call: TRBV7-2
j_call: TRBJ2-3
cdr3_aa: CASPMAGGTDTQYF
cdr3_nt: TGTGCCAGCCCTATGGCGGGGGGCACAGATACGCAGTATTTT

d_call: -
clone_size: -
v_call: TRBV15
j_call: TRBJ1-1
cdr3_aa: CATSSRTGTGAFF
cdr3_nt: TGTGCCACCAGCTCCCGGACGGGGACGGGAGCTTTCTTT

d_call: -
clone_size: -
v_call: TRBV12-3/TRBV12-4
j_call: TRBJ2-3
cdr3_aa: CATGDSTDTQYF
cdr3_nt: TGTGCCACCGGGGACAGCACAGATACGCAGTATTTT

d_call: TRBD1
clone_size: few
v_call: TRBV20-1
j_call: TRBJ2-7
cdr3_aa: CSAGAGDSLTYEQYF
cdr3_nt: TGCAGTGCTGGAGCCGGGGACAGCTTGACCTACGAGCAGTACTTC

d_call: -
clone_size: few
v_call: TRBV5-5
j_call: TRBJ1-5
cdr3_aa: CASSFGGNLNQPQHF
cdr3_nt: TGTGCCAGCAGCTTCGGCGGGAACCTCAATCAGCCCCAGCATTTT

d_call: -
clone_size: many
v_call: TRBV10-3
j_call: TRBJ2-4
cdr3_aa: CAINRDPGDIQYF
cdr3_nt: TGTGCCATCAACAGGGACCCCGGAGACATTCAGTACTTC

d_call: TRBD1
clone_size: few
v_call: TRBV20-1
j_call: TRBJ2-6
cdr3_aa: CSARVQGASGANVLTF
cdr3_nt: TGCAGTGCTAGAGTACAGGGGGCCTCTGGGGCCAACGTCCTGACTTTC

d_call: -
clone_size: few
v_call: TRBV6-5
j_call: TRBJ2-2
cdr3_aa: CASSSPGTKNTGELFF
cdr3_nt: TGTGCCAGCAGTTCCCCCGGGACAAAGAACACCGGGGAGCTGTTTTTT

d_call: TRBD1
clone_size: -
v_call: TRBV20-1
j_call: TRBJ1-1
cdr3_aa: CSAADTGDTEAFF
cdr3_nt: TGCAGTGCCGCGGACACAGGGGACACTGAAGCTTTCTTT

d_call: -
clone_size: few
v_call: TRBV30
j_call: TRBJ2-2
cdr3_aa: CACTALNTGELFF
cdr3_nt: TGTGCCTGCACGGCCCTGAACACCGGGGAGCTGTTTTTT

d_call: -
clone_size: -
v_call: TRBV4-1
j_call: TRBJ1-1
cdr3_aa: CASSQRLGGMNTEAFF
cdr3_nt: TGCGCCAGCAGCCAACGACTGGGGGGTATGAACACTGAAGCTTTCTTT

d_call: -
clone_size: few
v_call: TRBV12-3/TRBV12-4
j_call: TRBJ2-1
cdr3_aa: CAGSTSGPRVSYEQFF
cdr3_nt: TGTGCCGGCAGTACCAGCGGGCCCCGCGTTTCTTATGAGCAGTTCTTC

d_call: TRBD1
clone_size: -
v_call: TRBV27
j_call: TRBJ1-2
cdr3_aa: CASSLTGNDYGYTF
cdr3_nt: TGTGCCAGCAGTCTGACAGGGAATGACTATGGCTACACCTTC

d_call: -
clone_size: few
v_call: TRBV12-3/TRBV12-4
j_call: TRBJ2-1
cdr3_aa: CASSLRERFRTGPSSYNEQFF
cdr3_nt: TGTGCCAGCAGTTTACGTGAGAGGTTCAGGACGGGACCGAGCTCCTACAATGAGCAGTTCTTC

d_call: -
clone_size: many
v_call: TRBV27
j_call: TRBJ2-7
cdr3_aa: CASKFRGGPYEQYF
cdr3_nt: TGTGCCAGCAAATTCCGAGGCGGCCCCTACGAGCAGTACTTC

d_call: TRBD2
clone_size: -
v_call: TRBV4-1
j_call: TRBJ2-1
cdr3_aa: CASSQRSTSGSSYNEQFF
cdr3_nt: TGCGCCAGCAGCCAACGTTCGACTAGCGGGAGCTCCTACAATGAGCAGTTCTTC

d_call: -
clone_size: -
v_call: TRBV9
j_call: TRBJ1-2
cdr3_aa: CASSVDGFSGYTF
cdr3_nt: TGTGCCAGCAGCGTAGATGGGTTCAGTGGCTACACCTTC

d_call: TRBD1
clone_size: -
v_call: TRBV4-1
j_call: TRBJ1-4
cdr3_aa: CASSQPRQGHIKLFF
cdr3_nt: TGCGCCAGCAGCCAACCACGACAGGGTCATATTAAACTGTTTTTT

d_call: TRBD1
clone_size: -
v_call: TRBV29-1
j_call: TRBJ2-5
cdr3_aa: CSVEVDRGRYTETQYF
cdr3_nt: TGCAGCGTTGAAGTCGACAGGGGGCGGTATACGGAGACCCAGTACTTC

d_call: -
clone_size: -
v_call: TRBV20-1
j_call: TRBJ2-3
cdr3_aa: CSAREGVGTGTQYF
cdr3_nt: TGCAGTGCTAGAGAGGGGGTGGGCACAGGTACGCAGTATTTT

d_call: -
clone_size: -
v_call: TRBV27
j_call: TRBJ2-1
cdr3_aa: CASSPSQGHVVGEQFF
cdr3_nt: TGTGCCAGCAGTCCCTCCCAGGGGCACGTCGTGGGTGAGCAGTTCTTC

d_call: -
clone_size: -
v_call: TRBV20-1
j_call: TRBJ2-1
cdr3_aa: CSARQDSSSYNEQFF
cdr3_nt: TGCAGTGCTAGACAGGACAGTTCTTCCTACAATGAGCAGTTCTTC

d_call: TRBD2
clone_size: -
v_call: TRBV6-1
j_call: TRBJ2-1
cdr3_aa: CASSAGLAGVAEQFF
cdr3_nt: TGTGCCAGCAGTGCGGGACTAGCGGGAGTCGCCGAGCAGTTCTTC

d_call: -
clone_size: few
v_call: TRBV6-1
j_call: TRBJ2-1
cdr3_aa: CASSGRTMSSYNEQFF
cdr3_nt: TGTGCCAGCAGCGGCCGGACTATGAGCTCCTACAATGAGCAGTTCTTC

d_call: -
clone_size: -
v_call: TRBV19
j_call: TRBJ2-3
cdr3_aa: CASSIEGSRADTQYF
cdr3_nt: TGTGCCAGTAGTATAGAAGGGTCGCGTGCAGATACGCAGTATTTT

d_call: -
clone_size: few
v_call: TRBV7-2
j_call: TRBJ2-7
cdr3_aa: CASSLSIMAGDEQYF
cdr3_nt: TGTGCCAGCAGCTTATCTATTATGGCAGGGGACGAGCAGTACTTC

d_call: -
clone_size: -
v_call: TRBV7-8
j_call: TRBJ2-7
cdr3_aa: CASSPRGGLARNEQYF
cdr3_nt: TGTGCCAGCAGCCCTCGGGGCGGGCTAGCCCGCAACGAGCAGTACTTC

d_call: TRBD2
clone_size: few
v_call: TRBV20-1
j_call: TRBJ2-5
cdr3_aa: CSAFLAEETQYF
cdr3_nt: TGCAGTGCTTTCCTAGCGGAAGAGACCCAGTACTTC

d_call: TRBD1
clone_size: few
v_call: TRBV20-1
j_call: TRBJ2-2
cdr3_aa: CSAPFGTGSGELFF
cdr3_nt: TGCAGTGCTCCCTTCGGGACAGGATCCGGGGAGCTGTTTTTT

d_call: -
clone_size: few
v_call: TRBV4-1
j_call: TRBJ1-2
cdr3_aa: CASRSGAGRNYGYTF
cdr3_nt: TGCGCCAGCAGGTCGGGGGCAGGGCGGAACTATGGCTACACCTTC

d_call: -
clone_size: -
v_call: TRBV7-9
j_call: TRBJ2-1
cdr3_aa: CASSLTHSYNEQFF
cdr3_nt: TGTGCCAGCAGCTTAACACACTCCTACAATGAGCAGTTCTTC

d_call: -
clone_size: -
v_call: TRBV20-1
j_call: TRBJ2-5
cdr3_aa: CSAPPRAGSETQYF
cdr3_nt: TGCAGTGCTCCTCCGAGGGCGGGGTCAGAGACCCAGTACTTC

d_call: -
clone_size: -
v_call: TRBV25-1
j_call: TRBJ1-1
cdr3_aa: CASRESGRDTEAFF
cdr3_nt: TGTGCCAGCAGAGAGTCCGGGAGGGATACTGAAGCTTTCTTT

d_call: TRBD1
clone_size: -
v_call: TRBV28
j_call: TRBJ2-4
cdr3_aa: CASSLSGGLAYF
cdr3_nt: TGTGCCAGCAGTTTATCAGGGGGCCTTGCGTACTTC

d_call: -
clone_size: -
v_call: TRBV11-1
j_call: TRBJ1-6
cdr3_aa: CASSLDRFGNSPLHF
cdr3_nt: TGTGCCAGCAGCTTAGACCGCTTCGGTAATTCACCCCTCCACTTT

d_call: -
clone_size: few
v_call: TRBV7-9
j_call: TRBJ2-3
cdr3_aa: CASSSETESTDTQYF
cdr3_nt: TGTGCCAGCAGCTCGGAGACAGAAAGCACAGATACGCAGTATTTT

d_call: -
clone_size: -
v_call: TRBV6-6
j_call: TRBJ2-1
cdr3_aa: CASSYPLPYNEQFF
cdr3_nt: TGTGCCAGCAGTTACCCCCTCCCCTACAATGAGCAGTTCTTC

d_call: -
clone_size: -
v_call: TRBV2
j_call: TRBJ2-7
cdr3_aa: CASSALFLRGHTYEQYF
cdr3_nt: TGTGCCAGCAGCGCTCTATTCTTACGGGGCCATACCTACGAGCAGTACTTC

d_call: -
clone_size: -
v_call: TRBV4-1
j_call: TRBJ1-3
cdr3_aa: CASSQEGGRAIGNTIYF
cdr3_nt: TGCGCCAGCAGCCAAGAAGGGGGGCGCGCGATAGGAAACACCATATATTTT